This record looks at one T cell receptor (beta chain) sequence and its context. The antigen remains undetermined. The protocol was immunoSEQ multiplex PCR, while the TCRdb copy is restricted to in-frame clones and leaves out a portion. The sample includes tens of thousands of clones, over 55% of them seen just once. Every patient was affected by relapse after autologous stem cell transplantation, while exposure to brentuximab vedotin was not uniform. The entry originates in a study of PD-1 blockade in classical Hodgkin lymphoma. Overall study context: Nivolumab 3 mg/kg was given intravenously every 2 weeks.

General study findings and limits: While CD8+ TCR diversity did not rise significantly by C4D1, CD4+ TCR diversity did. When nivolumab was started under 1 year after ASCT, patients were excluded. Relative to healthy donors, newly diagnosed patients reportedly had lower baseline TCR diversity, which was reported as lower still in relapsed/refractory patients.

The CDR3 consists of 11 residues. The sequence came from a human donor with classical Hodgkin lymphoma. The source was peripheral blood mononuclear cells (PBMCs), collected at baseline. The chain recombines TRBV21-1 with TRBJ2-5. TRBV21-1 is a pseudogene. The CDR3 spells CASSYQETQYF. CDR3 nucleotide sequence: TGTGCCAGCAGCTACCAAGAGACCCAGTACTTC.